The 5 T cell receptor beta chains reported below all come from one sample, sequenced in a study of cytomegalovirus exposure and HLA in healthy donors. The primer mix had 60 Vbeta and 13 Jbeta primers. Sequenced by immunoSEQ multiplex PCR; TCRdb stores in-frame clones only, minus some. The sample lists about 160,000 clones, roughly 89% occurring once. The sequencing sample was made of PBMCs. The source is a woman in her thirties in good health and CMV-seronegative.

J is TRBJ2-5 and V is TRBV2; 7 bases are a match to TRBD2. This CDR3 is built from 16 residues. After removal of 5 bases from V and 5 bases from J, the junction contained 14 bases not matched to a gene. Germline assignment: CDR1 SNHLY and CDR2 FYNNEI. The DNA of the CDR3 is TGTGCCAGCAGTCGACGACTAGCACAGATTCGGGAGACCCAGTACTTC. Protein product: CASSRRLAQIRETQYF. The full variable domain, its missing parts supplied by reference TRBV2 and TRBJ2-5, is EPEVTQTPSHQVTQMGQEVILRCVPISNHLYFYWYRQILGQKVEFLVSFYNNEISEKSEIFDDQFSVERPDGSNFTLKIRSTKLEDSAMYFCASSRRLAQIRETQYFGPGTRLLVL.

This chain links TRBV2 with TRBJ1-2; tentatively, D is TRBD1 (6 bases). Germline V CDR1 and CDR2: SNHLY, FYNNEI. The V gene lost 4 bases and the J gene lost 7 bases, with 19 bases spanning the gap. The CDR3 extends over 15 amino acids. The CDR3 loop reads CASSGGLLGGGGYTF. The DNA of the CDR3 is TGTGCCAGCAGTGGGGGTCTTCTAGGGGGTGGTGGCTACACCTTC.

A word on this clone: This sample includes further DNA sequences coding for the same CDR3. This chain's CDR3 is CASSPWGQGVETQYF. The CDR3 nucleotides are TGTGCCAGCAGCCCCTGGGGACAGGGGGTTGAGACCCAGTACTTC. This chain joins TRBV14 and TRBJ2-5; 11 bases align to TRBD1. The germline V gene encodes CDR1 SGHDN and CDR2 FVKESK. The CDR3 contains 15 residues. The trim removed 4 bases at V and 5 bases at J, leaving 6 bases unmatched.

This chain joins TRBV5-4 and TRBJ2-1; 7 bases line up with TRBD2. CDR3 length equals 16 residues. From germline, CDR1 is SGHNT and CDR2 YYREEE (reference sequence). V shed 1 base, J shed 2 bases, and the junction held 6 bases outside the gene matches. The CDR3 DNA is TGTGCCAGCAGCTTGCTGGCGGGAGTGACCTACAATGAGCAGTTCTTC. Its protein is CASSLLAGVTYNEQFF.

The rearrangement uses TRBV7-3 and TRBJ1-3, with D possibly matching TRBD1 (5 bases). Trimming stripped 2 bases from V and 4 bases from J, with 12 bases between. The length of the CDR3 is 15 residues. The germline V gene has CDR1 SGHTA and CDR2 FQGTGA. The CDR3 protein is CASSLSGGYGNTIYF. The CDR3 DNA is TGTGCCAGCAGCTTATCGGGGGGGTACGGAAACACCATATATTTT.